This T cell receptor (beta chain) stems from a study of beta chain features in type 1 diabetes. As for the study in general: The patient and healthy donor groups were comparable for age, gender and cell yields. Over all samples combined, more than 90,000,000 sorted cells were examined.

This clone has just a few counts. What it recognizes is unknown. Investigators reverse transcribed all isolated RNA, so they sequenced expressed TCRB transcripts. The average read count of naive, central memory and regulatory T cell samples was some 3.9 million. Generated by immunoSEQ multiplex PCR, the TCRdb table keeps only in-frame clones and is missing some. The sample holds roughly 700,000 clones, over 10% seen once. This CDR3 is built from 15 residues. Trimming cost V 0 bases and J 5 bases, with 11 bases left between them. Germline V lookup: CDR1 MNHEY, CDR2 SMNVEV (reference sequence). Study-wide results and limits: Patients with Type 1 diabetes showed moderately but significantly shorter TCRB CDR3s in all four CD4+ subsets. The question of HLA type influencing TCRB rearrangement was one that remained unresolved here.

Material: naive CD4+ T cells from blood. This chain connects TRBV27 to TRBJ1-5; TRBD1 might be the D (6 bases). The receptor was isolated from a man aged 18 to 35 with type 1 diabetes. This chain's CDR3 is CASSLSRQGYQPQHF. The CDR3, as DNA: TGTGCCAGCAGTTTATCGAGGCAGGGGTATCAGCCCCAGCATTTT.